The 5 T cell receptor beta chains below come from one sample, sequenced in a study of breast tumors, draining lymph nodes, adjacent tissues. From the multiplex PCR reads, TCRdb called clonotypes with MiXCR, one entry per CDR3 protein. The sample has some 140,000 distinct CDR3 sequences; around 24% are singletons. Axillary draining lymph nodes of breast cancer patients supplied the node samples. Sequencing was carried out using axillary lymph node tissue. The receptors originated from a female donor with breast cancer. Some clones in this sample may be carry-over from other donors' samples.

The V gene is TRBV7-9, the J gene TRBJ1-1; D is ambiguous. V lost 1 base to trimming and J lost 5 bases, with 8 bases between them. The CDR3 is 13 amino acids. Germline V gene lookup returns CDR1 SEHNR and CDR2 FQNEAQ (reference sequence). The chain's CDR3 is CASSLDPKTEAFF. DNA for the CDR3: TGTGCCAGCAGCTTAGATCCCAAAACTGAAGCTTTCTTT.

This clonotype appeared many times. The chain uses TRBV24-1 and TRBJ2-2; D is unresolved. V was pared by 0 bases and J by 1 base, with 2 bases between. The length of the CDR3 is 14 residues. Germline V gene sequence: CDR1 KGHDR, CDR2 SFDVKD. This CDR3 is CATSDLRNTGELFF. DNA for the CDR3: TGTGCCACCAGTGATTTGCGGAACACCGGGGAGCTGTTTTTT.

This clonotype was seen many times. The chain couples TRBV3-1 to TRBJ1-2, with a tentative D call TRBD1 (5 bases). Trimming cost V 1 base and J 6 bases, with 9 bases left between them. Germline CDR1 reads LGHDT; CDR2 reads YNNKEL (reference sequence). The CDR3 spans 13 residues. In DNA, the CDR3 is TGTGCCAGCAGCCAAGGGCAGGGTCATGGCTACACCTTC. Translated, it gives CASSQGQGHGYTF. Supplemented by reference TRBV3-1 and TRBJ1-2, the full variable domain reads DTAVSQTPKYLVTQMGNDKSIKCEQNLGHDTMYWYKQDSKKFLKIMFSYNNKELIINETVPNRFSPKSPDKAHLNLHINSLELGDSAVYFCASSQGQGHGYTFGSGTRLTVV.

This clonotype was seen many times. The chain joins TRBV7-8 to TRBJ2-7; 7 nucleotides agree with TRBD1. CDR1 and CDR2 from the germline V gene are SGHVS and FQNEAQ. CDR3 length equals 14 residues. Trimming at V came to 1 base and at J to 6 bases, leaving 6 bases not matched to a gene. CDR3: CASSLGQGLGEQYF. The CDR3 DNA follows: TGTGCCAGCAGCTTAGGACAGGGTTTGGGCGAGCAGTACTTC.

This rearrangement joins TRBV20-1 to TRBJ2-4, with D possibly TRBD1 on 6 matching bases. V was pared by 4 bases and J by 0 bases, with 13 bases between. This CDR3 contains 15 residues. In germline, CDR1 is DFQATT, CDR2 SNEGSKA (reference sequence). The CDR3 coding sequence is TGCAGTGCTAAACACAGGGACCTAGCCAAAAACATTCAGTACTTC. Protein: CSAKHRDLAKNIQYF.